This TCR beta chain was captured in a study of T cells after somatic rescue of genetic block. Method: immunoSEQ multiplex PCR; TCRdb's copy keeps in-frame clones and lacks some. The data hold 60,000 to 90,000 clones, with approximately 90% observed a single time. This CDR3 is 15 amino acids long. Trimming stripped 0 bases from V and 2 bases from J, with 10 bases between. Germline lookup yields CDR1 KGHSH and CDR2 LQKENI. Source material: peripheral blood mononuclear cells (PBMCs). This TCR was recovered from a man aged 25-40 years. The chain employs TRBV18 and TRBJ2-5; D remains ambiguous. CDR3 bases: TGTGCCAGCTCACCACCGGGCCAGAGACAAGAGACCCAGTACTTC. Its protein is CASSPPGQRQETQYF.